The rows below give T cell receptor beta chains drawn from one sample of a study of Graves' ophthalmopathy and Graves' hyperthyroidism. TCRdb re-called the multiplex PCR reads with MiXCR, one entry per CDR3 protein. The sample lists over 15,000 distinct CDR3 sequences, 46% occurring once. The sequencing input was peripheral blood. These receptors all stem from a woman aged 40 to 50 with stable Graves' hyperthyroidism. The CDR3 runs from the conserved cysteine through the conserved F or W. The D gene is left open where the match is weak. Only some rows state a clone size, as once, few, many or a class for expanded clones.

CDR3: CARKVGGTGASPLHF
DNA: TGTGCTAGAAAAGTCGGCGGGACAGGGGCCTCACCCCTCCACTTT
J: TRBJ1-6
V: TRBV7-7
size: NA
D: TRBD1

CDR3: CSAREGDYGYTF
DNA: TGCAGTGCTAGGGAAGGGGATTATGGCTACACCTTC
J: TRBJ1-2
V: TRBV20-1
size: medium-sized
D: NA

CDR3: CATSARAGEDVIPGELFF
DNA: TGTGCCACCAGTGCTCGAGCGGGAGAAGACGTAATCCCCGGGGAGCTGTTTTTT
J: TRBJ2-2
V: TRBV24-1
size: few
D: TRBD2

CDR3: CASSQDGGDNEQYF
DNA: TGTGCCAGCAGCCAAGACGGGGGAGACAACGAGCAGTACTTC
J: TRBJ2-7
V: TRBV3-1
size: many
D: NA

CDR3: CASSSPARSSYEQYF
DNA: TGTGCCAGCAGTTCCCCTGCCAGGTCCTCCTACGAGCAGTACTTC
J: TRBJ2-7
V: TRBV6-6
size: NA
D: NA

CDR3: CASRAGRTEAFF
DNA: TGTGCCAGCAGGGCAGGGAGGACTGAAGCTTTCTTT
J: TRBJ1-1
V: TRBV2
size: NA
D: NA

CDR3: CSVDGQVNTEAFF
DNA: TGCAGCGTTGATGGACAGGTGAACACTGAAGCTTTCTTT
J: TRBJ1-1
V: TRBV29-1
size: NA
D: TRBD1

CDR3: CSARSTASWAQYF
DNA: TGCAGTGCTAGATCGACAGCCTCGTGGGCGCAGTATTTT
J: TRBJ2-3
V: TRBV20-1
size: NA
D: NA

CDR3: CASSIANNEPQHF
DNA: TGTGCCAGTAGTATCGCAAACAATGAGCCCCAGCATTTT
J: TRBJ1-5
V: TRBV19
size: NA
D: NA

CDR3: CASSEEEDTQYF
DNA: TGTGCCAGCAGTGAAGAGGAAGATACGCAGTATTTT
J: TRBJ2-3
V: TRBV2
size: medium-sized
D: NA

CDR3: CASSTASGTSTYEQYF
DNA: TGTGCCAGCAGCACCGCGAGCGGGACTAGTACCTACGAGCAGTACTTC
J: TRBJ2-7
V: TRBV7-8
size: NA
D: TRBD2

CDR3: CASMETGRTEAFF
DNA: TGTGCCAGCATGGAGACAGGGAGGACTGAAGCTTTCTTT
J: TRBJ1-1
V: TRBV2
size: NA
D: TRBD1

CDR3: CASSFYTGELFF
DNA: TGTGCCAGCAGTTTCTACACCGGGGAGCTGTTTTTT
J: TRBJ2-2
V: TRBV6-5
size: few
D: NA